Here is one TCR beta chain with its context. The source of the sample is a study of blood T cell repertoires in COVID-19. Study at large: Samples came from the United States, Italy and Spain, spanning acute and convalescent COVID-19. PBMCs, B-cell-depleted T cells, or T cells provided the cDNA or gDNA that made up the material.

Generated by immunoSEQ multiplex PCR, the TCRdb table keeps only in-frame clones and is missing some. The sample holds about 100,000 clones, about 90% seen once. This CDR3 spans 15 amino acids. The trim removed 5 bases at V and 4 bases at J, leaving 9 bases unmatched. Germline V gene lookup returns CDR1 MDHEN and CDR2 SYDVKM. This receptor was taken from a human donor with active COVID-19. The donor label of this sample is uncertain. Sequencing was carried out using peripheral blood. The chain couples TRBV28 to TRBJ1-2, with 8 bases fitting TRBD1. The CDR3: CASSGAGGESYGYTF. CDR3 in DNA: TGTGCCAGCAGTGGGGCAGGGGGCGAAAGCTATGGCTACACCTTC.